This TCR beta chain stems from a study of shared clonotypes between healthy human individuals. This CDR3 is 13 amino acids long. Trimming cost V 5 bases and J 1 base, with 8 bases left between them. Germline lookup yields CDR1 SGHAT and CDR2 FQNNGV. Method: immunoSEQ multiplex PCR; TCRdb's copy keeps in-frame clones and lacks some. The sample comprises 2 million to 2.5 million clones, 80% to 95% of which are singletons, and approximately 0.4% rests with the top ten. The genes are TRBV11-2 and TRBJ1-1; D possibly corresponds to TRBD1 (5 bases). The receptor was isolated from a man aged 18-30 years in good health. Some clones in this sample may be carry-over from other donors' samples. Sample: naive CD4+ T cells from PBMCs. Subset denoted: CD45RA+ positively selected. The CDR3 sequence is CASSPGQNTEAFF. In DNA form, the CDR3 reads TGTGCCAGCAGCCCCGGACAGAACACTGAAGCTTTCTTT.